These 8 T cell receptor beta chains were all obtained from the same sample, sequenced in a study of OX40 agonist ivuxolimab in advanced cancers. Method: immunoSEQ multiplex PCR; TCRdb's copy keeps in-frame clones and lacks some. The top ten hold 15% of the sample, which has roughly 42,000 clones, approximately 83% seen once. Source: CD4+ or CD8+ T cells sorted from blood, taken in a trial of the OX40 agonist ivuxolimab. The receptors originated from an adult with an advanced solid tumor such as melanoma, head and neck, liver or kidney cancer.

V gene TRBV19 combines with J gene TRBJ2-1; 8 nucleotides agree with TRBD2. Trimming removed 6 bases from V and 1 base from J; junction bases left unmatched: 5. The CDR3 has 15 residues. Germline V CDR1 and CDR2: LNHDA, SQIVND (reference sequence). CDR3 protein: CASSASGSSYNEQFF. CDR3 in DNA: TGTGCCAGTAGCGCGAGCGGGAGTTCCTACAATGAGCAGTTCTTC.

The rearrangement uses TRBV19 and TRBJ1-3; D is unresolved. CDR1 and CDR2 (germline): LNHDA, SQIVND (reference sequence). The V end lost 2 bases, the J end lost 1 base, and 9 bases lay between the germline ends. The CDR3 has 15 amino acids. The CDR3 region has the DNA TGTGCCAGTAGTATAATGGGTACTTCTGGAAACACCATATATTTT. This encodes CASSIMGTSGNTIYF.

V usage is TRBV19 and J usage is TRBJ1-1, with D possibly being TRBD1 (6 bases). CDR3 length: 14 amino acids. Germline V lookup: CDR1 LNHDA, CDR2 SQIVND (reference sequence). V was trimmed by 10 bases and J by 8 bases, leaving 23 bases between them. CDR3 sequence reads: CATAEGGDLREAFF. In DNA, the CDR3 is TGTGCCACCGCTGAAGGGGGTGACCTTCGAGAAGCTTTCTTT.

The rearrangement links TRBV5-6 to TRBJ2-1, with TRBD1 as a possible D gene (6 bases). Germline CDR1 SGHDT, CDR2 YYEEEE. V was shortened by 0 bases and J by 7 bases, with 14 bases between the two germline ends. The CDR3 contains 15 residues. The CDR3 spells CASSLGGGIWNEQFF. The CDR3 nucleotides read TGTGCCAGCAGCTTGGGAGGGGGTATTTGGAATGAGCAGTTCTTC.

This sequence joins TRBV7-6 and TRBJ2-2; D unresolved. CDR1 is SGHVS, CDR2 FNYEAQ, per germline. Between the trimmed V and J ends, which lost 1 base and 1 base, there was a span of 7 bases. The CDR3 sequence is 15 residues long. The CDR3 region is CASSLDLGNTGELFF. In nucleotides, the CDR3 is TGTGCCAGCAGCTTAGATTTGGGGAACACCGGGGAGCTGTTTTTT. The full variable domain, rest sourced from reference TRBV7-6 and TRBJ2-2, is GAGVSQSPRYKVTKRGQDVALRCDPISGHVSLYWYRQALGQGPEFLTYFNYEAQQDKSGLPNDRFSAERPEGSISTLTIQRTEQRDSAMYRCASSLDLGNTGELFFGEGSRLTVL.

A single count supports this clone. The chain has TRBV27 and TRBJ1-5; a weak D match, TRBD1 (6 bases). V was trimmed by 3 bases and J by 0 bases, leaving 9 bases between them. The V gene's germline CDR1 is MNHEY and CDR2 SMNVEV (reference sequence). This CDR3 has 15 amino acids. The CDR3 DNA reads as TGTGCCAGCAGTTTTTGGGGGGCTAGCAATCAGCCCCAGCATTTT. Translation gives CASSFWGASNQPQHF.

The chain has TRBV4-3 and TRBJ1-3; D not resolved. This CDR3 contains 16 residues. Germline loops: CDR1 LGHNA, CDR2 YSLEER. The germline V and J ends were trimmed by 0 bases and 0 bases, with 9 bases remaining between them. This chain's CDR3 is CASSQDGSSSGNTIYF. The CDR3 coding sequence is TGCGCCAGCAGCCAAGATGGGTCAAGCTCTGGAAACACCATATATTTT.

This sequence joins TRBV11-2 and TRBJ2-1; D might be TRBD2 (5 bases). Looked up from germline, CDR1 is SGHAT and CDR2 is FQNNGV. The V and J ends lost 1 base and 6 bases respectively, with 10 bases between them. The CDR3 totals 14 residues. The CDR3 protein is CASSLVLAGNEQFF. Here the CDR3 DNA reads TGTGCCAGCAGCTTAGTGCTAGCCGGCAATGAGCAGTTCTTC.